The clone carrying this TCR beta chain was counted a single time. The data belong to a study of blood T cell repertoires in COVID-19. Whole-study context: PBMCs, B-cell-depleted T cells, or T cells were the source of the cDNA or gDNA that made up the material.

The germline V and J ends were trimmed by 7 bases and 3 bases, with 7 bases remaining between them. The V gene's germline CDR1 is LNHDA and CDR2 SQIVND (reference sequence). The CDR3 extends over 11 amino acids. This table comes from immunoSEQ multiplex PCR, and its TCRdb copy is limited to in-frame clones, with some not included. Counted here are about 160,000 clones, around 82% occurring once; the ten biggest clones make up about 10%. The rearrangement links TRBV19 to TRBJ2-7, with D perhaps matching TRBD1 (5 bases). This TCR was sampled from an elderly woman with active or convalescent COVID-19. Sequences were obtained from peripheral blood. The CDR3 nucleotides read TGTGCCAGTACAGACAGCTACGAGCAGTACTTC. Its translation is CASTDSYEQYF.